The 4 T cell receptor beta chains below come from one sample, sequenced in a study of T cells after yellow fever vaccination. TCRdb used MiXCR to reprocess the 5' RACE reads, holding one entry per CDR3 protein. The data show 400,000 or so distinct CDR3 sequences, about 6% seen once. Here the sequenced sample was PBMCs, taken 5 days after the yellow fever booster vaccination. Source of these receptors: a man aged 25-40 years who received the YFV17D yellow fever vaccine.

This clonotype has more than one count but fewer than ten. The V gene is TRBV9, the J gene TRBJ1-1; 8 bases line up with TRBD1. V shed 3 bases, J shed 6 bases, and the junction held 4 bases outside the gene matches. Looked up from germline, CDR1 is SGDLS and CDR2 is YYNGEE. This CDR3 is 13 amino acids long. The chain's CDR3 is CASSGGQDAEAFF. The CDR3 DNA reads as TGTGCCAGCAGCGGGGGACAGGATGCTGAAGCTTTCTTT. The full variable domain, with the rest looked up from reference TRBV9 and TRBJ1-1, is DSGVTQTPKHLITATGQRVTLRCSPRSGDLSVYWYQQSLDQGLQFLIQYYNGEERAKGNILERFSAQQFPDLHSELNLSSLELGDSALYFCASSGGQDAEAFFGQGTRLTVV.

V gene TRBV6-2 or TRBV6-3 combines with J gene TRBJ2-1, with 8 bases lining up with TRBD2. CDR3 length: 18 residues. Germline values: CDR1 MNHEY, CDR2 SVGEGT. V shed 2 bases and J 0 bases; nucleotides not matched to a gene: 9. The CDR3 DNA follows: TGTGCCAGCAGTTACACGGCTAGCGGGCTGAGCTCCTACAATGAGCAGTTCTTC. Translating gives CASSYTASGLSSYNEQFF.

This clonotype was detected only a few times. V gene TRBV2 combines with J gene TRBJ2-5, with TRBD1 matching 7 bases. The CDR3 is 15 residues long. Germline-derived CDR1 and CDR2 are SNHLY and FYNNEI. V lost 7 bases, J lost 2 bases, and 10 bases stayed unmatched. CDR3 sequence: CASTLGRGSQETQYF. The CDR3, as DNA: TGTGCCAGCACCTTAGGCAGGGGGAGTCAAGAGACCCAGTACTTC. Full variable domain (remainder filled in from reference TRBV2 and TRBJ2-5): EPEVTQTPSHQVTQMGQEVILRCVPISNHLYFYWYRQILGQKVEFLVSFYNNEISEKSEIFDDQFSVERPDGSNFTLKIRSTKLEDSAMYFCASTLGRGSQETQYFGPGTRLLVL.

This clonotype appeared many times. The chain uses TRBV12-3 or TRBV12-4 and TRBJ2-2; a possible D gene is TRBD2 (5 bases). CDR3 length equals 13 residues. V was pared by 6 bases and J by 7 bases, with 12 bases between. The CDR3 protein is CASSYPRGGELFF. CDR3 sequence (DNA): TGTGCCAGCAGCTACCCACGGGGCGGGGAGCTGTTTTTT.